This entry lists 6 T cell receptor beta chains sequenced from one sample in a study of CD8 T cells in ankylosing spondylitis. For these receptors, no antigen is known. General study points: Apparently characteristic of ankylosing spondylitis blood was a TCR beta motif (eight highly homologous variants).

TCRdb recomputed calls from the 5' RACE reads with MiXCR, one row per CDR3 protein. The sample includes 650,000 to 800,000 distinct CDR3 sequences, under 20% seen only once; the top ten take around a fifth. The material sequenced was blood, either unsorted or a sorted T cell fraction (not recorded which). All receptors come from a male donor with ankylosing spondylitis.

The V gene is TRBV7-2, the J gene TRBJ2-7; 7 bases fit TRBD1. The CDR3 contains 15 residues. Trimming removed 2 bases from V and 4 bases from J; junction bases left unmatched: 8. Germline values: CDR1 SGHTA, CDR2 FQGNSA. In DNA, the CDR3 is TGTGCCAGCAGCTTAATTTCGACAGGGTTATACGAGCAGTACTTC. Protein product: CASSLISTGLYEQYF.

The chain employs TRBV10-3 and TRBJ2-7; D call uncertain. The CDR3 loop spans 13 amino acids. Germline CDR1 and CDR2: ENHRY and SYGVKD. V shed 0 bases and J shed 6 bases, with 9 bases lying between them. Written as DNA, the CDR3 is TGTGCCATCAGTGAGTCGATGCGAGTCGAGCAGTACTTC. This sequence encodes CAISESMRVEQYF.

The V and J genes are TRBV7-6 and TRBJ2-5; a weak D match, TRBD2 (5 bases). Per germline, CDR1 SGHVS and CDR2 FNYEAQ. V was cut by 1 base and J by 2 bases, with 11 bases left in between. The CDR3 is 15 amino acids. The CDR3 DNA is TGTGCCAGCAGCTTAGTCCTCCGGGGACAAGAGACCCAGTACTTC. Amino acid sequence: CASSLVLRGQETQYF.

The table lists this clonotype with a few counts. The J gene is TRBJ1-5, the V gene TRBV4-1, with D possibly TRBD1 on 5 matching bases. CDR3 length: 17 residues. In germline, CDR1 is MGHRA, CDR2 YSYEKL. V dropped 0 bases and J dropped 6 bases, with 18 bases sitting between them. Written as DNA, the CDR3 is TGCGCCAGCAGCCAAGATTTCAGGGACCGGGGGATTCAGCCCCAGCATTTT. This codes for CASSQDFRDRGIQPQHF.

Many counts were recorded for this clonotype. The chain uses TRBV4-2 and TRBJ2-1; TRBD2 agrees at 11 bases. The CDR3 is 15 residues long. The V segment lost 4 bases and the J segment 7 bases; nucleotides outside the gene matches: 6. The germline gives CDR1 LGHNA, CDR2 YNFKEQ. The CDR3 protein is CASSPGTSGANEQFF. The CDR3 bases are TGTGCCAGCAGCCCCGGGACTAGCGGCGCAAATGAGCAGTTCTTC.

V usage is TRBV20-1 and J usage is TRBJ2-4, with D maybe TRBD2 (6 bases). Trimming took off 6 bases at V and 1 base at J, with 19 bases between the two ends. The germline gives CDR1 DFQATT, CDR2 SNEGSKA (reference sequence). CDR3 length: 16 residues. The chain's CDR3 is CSALLRGRGAKNIQYF. In DNA, the CDR3 is TGCAGTGCCCTGCTAAGGGGCCGGGGGGCCAAAAACATTCAGTACTTC.